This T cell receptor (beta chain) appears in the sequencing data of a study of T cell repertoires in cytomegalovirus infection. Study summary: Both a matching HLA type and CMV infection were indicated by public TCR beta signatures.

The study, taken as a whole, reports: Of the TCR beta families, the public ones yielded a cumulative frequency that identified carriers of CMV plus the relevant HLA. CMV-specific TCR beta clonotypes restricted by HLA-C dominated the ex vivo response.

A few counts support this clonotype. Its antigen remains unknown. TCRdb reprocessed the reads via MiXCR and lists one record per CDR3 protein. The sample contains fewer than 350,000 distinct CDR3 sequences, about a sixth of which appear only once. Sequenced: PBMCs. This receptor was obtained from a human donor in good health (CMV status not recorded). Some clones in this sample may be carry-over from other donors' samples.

CDR3 bases: TGTGCCAGCAGCTCTACTGGGGTAGACGGGTACAATGAAAAACTGTTTTTT. Its protein is CASSSTGVDGYNEKLFF. The J gene is TRBJ1-4, the V gene TRBV28; no firm D call. Germline V gives CDR1 MDHEN, CDR2 SYDVKM. Trimming pared 6 bases from V and 5 bases from J, leaving 22 bases between. The CDR3 has 17 amino acids.